This T cell receptor beta chain was recovered during a study of OX40 agonist ivuxolimab in advanced cancers. Regarding the study as a whole: Antigen specificity was not determined for the expanded peripheral T cells. In CD8+ T cells, expanded clones were on average more numerous than in CD4+.

Blood sampling was done at baseline, cycle 4 day 1, and cycle 7 day 1. CDR3 length: 14 residues. Trimming cost V 4 bases and J 6 bases, with 10 bases left between them. Germline CDR1 reads SGHAT; CDR2 reads FQNNGV. Sequencing was performed with immunoSEQ multiplex PCR; in TCRdb, only in-frame clones are kept and a portion is missing. The sample comprises tens of thousands of clones, more than 65% of which are singletons, and about a tenth rests with the top ten. As for this clone: What it binds is unknown.

The input for sequencing was CD4+ or CD8+ T cells sorted from blood, taken in a trial of the OX40 agonist ivuxolimab. This receptor was obtained from an adult with an advanced solid tumor such as melanoma, head and neck, liver or kidney cancer. The rearrangement joins TRBV11-2 to TRBJ1-6; tentatively, D is TRBD1 (6 bases). The CDR3 DNA sequence: TGTGCCAGCAGCTCCGGACAGATTAATTCACCCCTCCACTTT. Protein: CASSSGQINSPLHF.